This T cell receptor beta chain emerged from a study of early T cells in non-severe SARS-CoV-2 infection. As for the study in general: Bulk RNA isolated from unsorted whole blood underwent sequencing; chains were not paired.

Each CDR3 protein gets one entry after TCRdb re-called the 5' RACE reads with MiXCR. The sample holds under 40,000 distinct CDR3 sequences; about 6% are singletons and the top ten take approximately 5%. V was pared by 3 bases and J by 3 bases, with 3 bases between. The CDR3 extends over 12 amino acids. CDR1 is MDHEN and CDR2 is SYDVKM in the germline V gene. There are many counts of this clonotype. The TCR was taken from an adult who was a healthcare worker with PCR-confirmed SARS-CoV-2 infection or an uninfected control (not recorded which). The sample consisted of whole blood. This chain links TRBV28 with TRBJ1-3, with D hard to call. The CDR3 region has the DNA TGTGCCAGCAGTTTTCTTGGAAACACCATATATTTT. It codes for CASSFLGNTIYF.